The table lists the clone carrying this T cell receptor beta chain with a few counts. The antigen is undetermined. This specimen comes from a study of blood T cells in healthy people across ages. Study background: Using template switching, researchers captured about one barcoded beta molecule for each two T cells. General study points: Correlation between TCR beta diversity and naive T cell percentage was strong. Diversity of TCR beta per million T cells declined in a roughly linear way with age.

A J-beta primer mix and a sample-barcoded 5' primer were used in a second PCR of roughly 6 to 11 cycles. The yield of each sample was at least 3 million CDR3-containing paired-end reads. TCRdb used MiXCR to reprocess the 5' RACE reads, holding one entry per CDR3 protein. The table lists around 1,800,000 distinct CDR3 sequences, 30% to 40% of them singletons, with about 23% in the top ten. V was clipped by 3 bases and J by 0 bases, with 9 bases between them. Germline V CDR1 and CDR2: SQVTM, ANQGSEA. This CDR3 comprises 13 residues. The specimen sequenced was blood. This clonotype was obtained from a human donor in good health. J is TRBJ2-7 and V is TRBV29-1; unclear D gene. The CDR3 reads CSVEAASSYEQYF. The CDR3 nucleotides are TGCAGCGTTGAGGCAGCTAGCTCCTACGAGCAGTACTTC.